Listed here are 24 T cell receptor beta chains from one sample, sequenced in a study of control samples from healthy donors and cancer patients. Method: immunoSEQ multiplex PCR; TCRdb's copy keeps in-frame clones and lacks some. The sample lists 70,000 or so clones; over 65% were seen once. The sequenced sample consisted of blood. The receptors shown here come from a man aged 50 or older in good health.

The V call is TRBV28, the J call TRBJ1-1; D remains unclear. Trimming took off 5 bases at V and 1 base at J, with 20 bases between the two ends. The germline V gene has CDR1 MDHEN and CDR2 SYDVKM. CDR3 length: 17 residues. The CDR3 DNA follows: TGTGCCAGCAGTCCTTCCGACACCAGAAAGGCGAACACTGAAGCTTTCTTT. This translates into CASSPSDTRKANTEAFF.

This chain connects TRBV19 to TRBJ1-1, with D possibly matching TRBD1 (5 bases). CDR3 size: 15 residues. CDR1 LNHDA and CDR2 SQIVND come from the germline V gene (reference sequence). The V and J ends lost 5 bases and 0 bases respectively, with 13 bases between them. The CDR3 protein is CASSFQGSMNTEAFF. CDR3 sequence (DNA): TGTGCCAGTAGTTTTCAGGGCTCGATGAACACTGAAGCTTTCTTT.

CDR3 nucleotide sequence: TGTGCCAGCCGCCCGGGGGGGGGAGAGACCCAGTACTTC. Protein product: CASRPGGGETQYF. The chain links TRBV2 to TRBJ2-5; 8 nucleotides align to TRBD2. The J segment lost 4 bases and the V segment lost 8 bases, leaving 6 bases of the junction unmatched. CDR1 is SNHLY, CDR2 FYNNEI, per germline. There are 13 residues in the CDR3.

The CDR3 DNA follows: TGTGCCAGCAGCCCCCCGACAGGTCGGTATGAGCAGTTCTTC. Residues: CASSPPTGRYEQFF. The chain recombines TRBV7-2 with TRBJ2-1, with a tentative D call TRBD1 (6 bases). This CDR3 spans 14 amino acids. Germline V gene data show CDR1 as SGHTA and CDR2 as FQGNSA. V shed 5 bases and J shed 8 bases, with 16 bases lying between them.

In DNA, the CDR3 is TGTGCCAGCAGTTTCCAGGGAGGGACCGGGGAGCTGTTTTTT. Protein sequence: CASSFQGGTGELFF. This chain joins TRBV6-2 or TRBV6-3 and TRBJ2-2, with 7 bases that match TRBD2. Germline-derived CDR1 and CDR2 are MNHEY and SVGEGT. The CDR3 contains 14 residues. The ends lost 4 bases at V and 5 bases at J; junction bases unmatched: 4.

The chain combines TRBV19 with TRBJ2-1; D call uncertain. V lost 8 bases to trimming and J lost 4 bases, with 15 bases between them. Germline V CDR1 and CDR2: LNHDA, SQIVND (reference sequence). The CDR3 is 14 amino acids. The CDR3 DNA follows: TGTGCCAGTCGAGAGTGGGGTTCTTACAATGAGCAGTTCTTC. This sequence encodes CASREWGSYNEQFF.

V gene TRBV16 combines with J gene TRBJ1-5; no clear D gene. Trimming removed 0 bases at V and 7 bases at J, with 16 bases between. CDR3 length: 16 residues. Per germline, CDR1 KGHSY and CDR2 FQNENV. CDR3 amino acids: CASSQSWGVTRQPQHF. Written as DNA, the CDR3 is TGTGCCAGCAGCCAATCTTGGGGAGTGACCCGCCAGCCCCAGCATTTT.

The chain uses TRBV19 and TRBJ2-6; 7 bases are shared with TRBD1. Germline values: CDR1 LNHDA, CDR2 SQIVND (reference sequence). The CDR3 length is 17 residues. The V and J ends lost 10 bases and 0 bases, in that order; junction bases with no gene match: 12. The CDR3 reads CATSPGDRGSGANVLTF. CDR3 coding DNA: TGTGCCACTTCCCCCGGGGACAGAGGCTCTGGGGCCAACGTCCTGACTTTC.

This sequence joins TRBV30 and TRBJ1-2; D possibly corresponds to TRBD1 (5 bases). V was shortened by 2 bases and J by 4 bases, with 14 bases between the two germline ends. This CDR3 has 14 residues. Germline V lookup: CDR1 GTSNPN, CDR2 SVGIG (reference sequence). The chain's CDR3 is CAWSRELGAYGYTF. The DNA for the CDR3 is TGTGCCTGGAGTCGGGAGCTAGGGGCCTATGGCTACACCTTC.

In this sample, this clone turned up a few times. This chain connects TRBV6-5 to TRBJ2-1; weak D call: TRBD2 (5 bases). The CDR3 sequence is 14 residues long. V gave up 4 bases and J gave up 8 bases, with 15 bases separating them. Germline assignment: CDR1 MNHEY and CDR2 SVGAGI. For the CDR3, the DNA is TGTGCCAGCAGTTCAAATTGGGGAGTACATGAGCAGTTCTTC. Translated, it gives CASSSNWGVHEQFF.

The rearrangement joins TRBV4-1 to TRBJ1-5; TRBD1 aligns across 7 bases. Germline trimming cut 2 bases from V and 4 bases from J; bases unmatched to any gene: 8. The CDR3 is 16 amino acids. CDR1 MGHRA and CDR2 YSYEKL come from the germline V gene. The CDR3 is CASSQLLIRGNQPQHF. CDR3 nucleotide sequence: TGCGCCAGCAGCCAATTGCTTATCAGGGGGAATCAGCCCCAGCATTTT.

The chain couples TRBV2 to TRBJ2-1, with 9 nucleotides matching TRBD2. Germline V gene lookup returns CDR1 SNHLY and CDR2 FYNNEI. The trim removed 7 bases at V and 6 bases at J, leaving 10 bases unmatched. The CDR3 covers 15 residues. The CDR3 reads CASIRREGRSNEQFF. CDR3 nucleotide sequence: TGTGCCAGCATTAGGCGGGAGGGCCGGAGCAATGAGCAGTTCTTC.

This sequence joins TRBV24-1 and TRBJ2-1; 7 nucleotides line up with TRBD2. Germline V lookup: CDR1 KGHDR, CDR2 SFDVKD. This CDR3 has 15 residues. After removal of 9 bases from V and 1 base from J, the junction contained 8 bases not matched to a gene. CDR3 DNA: TGTGCCACCGCCCCGGGGGGACGATCCTACAATGAGCAGTTCTTC. Translated: CATAPGGRSYNEQFF.

This sequence joins TRBV19 and TRBJ2-3, with D hard to call. Germline V lookup: CDR1 LNHDA, CDR2 SQIVND (reference sequence). This CDR3 has 13 residues. V lost 3 bases and J 1 base, leaving 5 bases between the germline ends. The CDR3 loop is CASSISGTDTQYF. CDR3 DNA: TGTGCCAGTAGTATTTCCGGCACAGATACGCAGTATTTT.

The chain couples TRBV6-2 or TRBV6-3 to TRBJ2-1; no firm D call. The length of the CDR3 is 13 residues. Trimming cost V 6 bases and J 5 bases, with 11 bases left between them. Germline V gene lookup returns CDR1 MNHEY and CDR2 SVGEGT. The CDR3 sequence is CASSPGRNNEQFF. CDR3 bases: TGTGCCAGCAGCCCCGGCCGGAACAATGAGCAGTTCTTC.

The CDR3 nucleotides read TGCGCCAGCAGCTTGGGACCTGAAAATAAGTACACTGAAGCTTTCTTT. It encodes CASSLGPENKYTEAFF. The chain combines TRBV5-1 with TRBJ1-1; D ambiguous. V lost 0 bases and J lost 3, with 15 bases in between. CDR1 SGHRS and CDR2 YFSETQ come from the germline V gene. This CDR3 has 16 residues.

The chain couples TRBV7-2 to TRBJ1-3; D is perhaps TRBD1 (6 bases). Deletions cut 4 bases from V and 2 bases from J, with 15 bases between. CDR3 length equals 16 residues. Germline V gene data show CDR1 as SGHTA and CDR2 as FQGNSA. Written as DNA, the CDR3 is TGTGCCAGCAGCTCCTTGGGGGGGGCGGCTGGAAACACCATATATTTT. Protein: CASSSLGGAAGNTIYF.

The chain links TRBV30 to TRBJ1-2; D call uncertain. The ends were cut back, 2 bases at V and 6 bases at J, with 7 bases in the middle. The CDR3 contains 11 residues. The germline V gene has CDR1 GTSNPN and CDR2 SVGIG (reference sequence). CDR3 in DNA: TGTGCCTGGAGTATACAGCATGGCTACACCTTC. As protein: CAWSIQHGYTF.

The gene calls are TRBV20-1 and TRBJ1-1; D not resolved. In germline, CDR1 is DFQATT, CDR2 SNEGSKA (reference sequence). The V end lost 0 bases, the J end lost 6 bases, and 5 bases lay between the germline ends. The CDR3 extends over 11 amino acids. This CDR3 is CSARDPPEAFF. DNA for the CDR3: TGCAGTGCTAGAGATCCCCCTGAAGCTTTCTTT.

The chain recombines TRBV11-1 with TRBJ1-1; 7 nucleotides align to TRBD1. The CDR3 has 13 amino acids. V shed 5 bases and J 8 bases; nucleotides not matched to a gene: 8. Germline V gene data show CDR1 as SGHAT and CDR2 as FQDESV (reference sequence). The CDR3 DNA sequence: TGTGCCAGCAGCGACAGGGTTACCTCAGAAGCTTTCTTT. Encoded protein: CASSDRVTSEAFF.

This clone was seen more than once but under ten times. CDR3 DNA sequence: TGTGCCAGCAGCCAAGAGGAGGGACAAAGTTCACCCCTCCACTTT. This encodes CASSQEEGQSSPLHF. The chain has TRBV4-2 and TRBJ1-6; D may be TRBD1 (6 bases). This CDR3 is built from 15 residues. Germline loops: CDR1 LGHNA, CDR2 YNFKEQ. V was shortened by 0 bases and J by 9 bases, with 12 bases between the two germline ends.

The chain combines TRBV29-1 with TRBJ2-1, with D possibly being TRBD1 (5 bases). The V gene lost 7 bases and the J gene lost 6 bases, with 13 bases spanning the gap. Germline CDR1 is SQVTM and CDR2 is ANQGSEA. The CDR3 covers 12 residues. DNA of the CDR3: TGCAGCGACAAAACAGGACCCAATGAGCAGTTCTTC. Its protein product is CSDKTGPNEQFF.

The V and J genes are TRBV5-1 and TRBJ2-3; weak D call: TRBD2 (6 bases). V gave up 0 bases and J gave up 2 bases, with 13 bases separating them. From germline, CDR1 is SGHRS and CDR2 YFSETQ. This CDR3 is 16 amino acids long. In DNA form, the CDR3 reads TGCGCCAGCAGCTTGGTGGTGGGAGGCCTCACAGATACGCAGTATTTT. Its protein is CASSLVVGGLTDTQYF. The full variable domain, rest sourced from reference TRBV5-1 and TRBJ2-3, is KAGVTQTPRYLIKTRGQQVTLSCSPISGHRSVSWYQQTPGQGLQFLFEYFSETQRNKGNFPGRFSGRQFSNSRSEMNVSTLELGDSALYLCASSLVVGGLTDTQYFGPGTRLTVL.

The chain has TRBV10-2 and TRBJ2-7; 9 bases map to TRBD1. The CDR3 totals 13 residues. The V segment lost 6 bases and the J segment 2 bases; nucleotides outside the gene matches: 2. Germline V gives CDR1 WSHSY, CDR2 SAAADI. The CDR3 sequence is CASSGTGPYEQYF. CDR3 nucleotides: TGCGCCAGCAGCGGGACAGGGCCCTACGAGCAGTACTTC.